In this sample, the clone carrying this TCR beta chain turned up once. What it binds is not known. The sample originates from a study of CD8 T cells in Susac syndrome. This CDR3 is 11 amino acids long. In germline, CDR1 is MDHEN, CDR2 SYDVKM. Trimming stripped 10 bases from V and 5 bases from J, with 9 bases between. Random hexamers were used to reverse transcribe about 0.5 to 1 ug of RNA. The authors amplified TCR beta CDR3 across 54 Vbeta and 13 Jbeta using immunoSEQ multiplex PCR. One entry per CDR3 protein results from TCRdb running MiXCR on the immunoSEQ multiplex PCR reads. The table lists some 200,000 distinct CDR3 sequences, around 95% of them singletons. Study findings and constraints: It was in TEMRA cells and active patients that Susac CD8+ clonal expansion peaked.

TEMRA cells were enriched by FACS, and CD4+ and CD8+ T cells were negatively isolated. This sequence joins TRBV28 and TRBJ2-1; D possibly uses TRBD1 or TRBD2 (5 bases each). Sequencing was performed on CD8+ T cells from PBMCs. The sequence was collected from a human donor with Susac syndrome. The CDR3 coding sequence is TGTGCCACCCAGGGAGACAATGAGCAGTTCTTC. It specifies CATQGDNEQFF.